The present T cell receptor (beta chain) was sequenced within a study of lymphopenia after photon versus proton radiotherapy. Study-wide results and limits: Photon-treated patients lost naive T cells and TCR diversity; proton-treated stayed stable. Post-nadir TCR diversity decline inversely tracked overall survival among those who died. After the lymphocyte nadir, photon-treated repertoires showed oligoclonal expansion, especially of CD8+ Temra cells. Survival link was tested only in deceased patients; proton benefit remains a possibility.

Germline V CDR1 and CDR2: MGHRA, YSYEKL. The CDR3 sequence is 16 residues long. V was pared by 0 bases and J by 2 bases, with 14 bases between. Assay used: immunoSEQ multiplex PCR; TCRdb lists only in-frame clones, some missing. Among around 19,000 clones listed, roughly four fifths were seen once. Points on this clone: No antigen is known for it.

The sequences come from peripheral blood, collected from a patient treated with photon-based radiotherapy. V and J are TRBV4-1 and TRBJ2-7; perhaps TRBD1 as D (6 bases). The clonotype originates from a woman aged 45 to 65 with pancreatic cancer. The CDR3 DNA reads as TGCGCCAGCAGCCAAGAGTCCGGACAGTCTACCTACGAGCAGTACTTC. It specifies CASSQESGQSTYEQYF.